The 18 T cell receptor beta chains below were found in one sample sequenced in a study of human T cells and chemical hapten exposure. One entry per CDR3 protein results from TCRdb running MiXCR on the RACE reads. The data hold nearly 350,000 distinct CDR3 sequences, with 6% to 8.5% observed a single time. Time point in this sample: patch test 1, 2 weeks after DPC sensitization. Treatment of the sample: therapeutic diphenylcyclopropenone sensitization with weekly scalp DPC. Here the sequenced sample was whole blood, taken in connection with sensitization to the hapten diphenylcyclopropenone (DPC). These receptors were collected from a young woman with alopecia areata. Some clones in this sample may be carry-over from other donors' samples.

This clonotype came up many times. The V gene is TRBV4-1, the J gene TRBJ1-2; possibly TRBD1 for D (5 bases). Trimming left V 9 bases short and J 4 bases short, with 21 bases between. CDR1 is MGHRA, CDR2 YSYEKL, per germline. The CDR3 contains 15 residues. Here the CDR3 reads CASRNPGGLSYGYTF. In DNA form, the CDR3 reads TGCGCCAGTCGGAACCCCGGGGGTCTTAGCTATGGCTACACCTTC.

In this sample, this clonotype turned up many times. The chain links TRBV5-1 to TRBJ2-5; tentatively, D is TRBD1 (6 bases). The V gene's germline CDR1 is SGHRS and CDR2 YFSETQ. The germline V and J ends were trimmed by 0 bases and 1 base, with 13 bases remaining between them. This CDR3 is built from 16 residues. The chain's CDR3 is CASSLEDSYFQETQYF. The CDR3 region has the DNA TGCGCCAGCAGCTTGGAGGACAGTTATTTCCAAGAGACCCAGTACTTC. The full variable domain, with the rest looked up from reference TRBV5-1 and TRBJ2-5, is KAGVTQTPRYLIKTRGQQVTLSCSPISGHRSVSWYQQTPGQGLQFLFEYFSETQRNKGNFPGRFSGRQFSNSRSEMNVSTLELGDSALYLCASSLEDSYFQETQYFGPGTRLLVL.

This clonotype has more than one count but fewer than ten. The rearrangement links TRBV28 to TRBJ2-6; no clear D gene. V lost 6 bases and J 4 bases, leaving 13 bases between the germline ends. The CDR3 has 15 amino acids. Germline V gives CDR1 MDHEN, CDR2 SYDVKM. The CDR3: CASSPSWEGANVLTF. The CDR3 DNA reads TGTGCCAGCAGCCCATCATGGGAAGGGGCCAACGTCCTGACTTTC. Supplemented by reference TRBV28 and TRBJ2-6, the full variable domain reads DVKVTQSSRYLVKRTGEKVFLECVQDMDHENMFWYRQDPGLGLRLIYFSYDVKMKEKGDIPEGYSVSREKKERFSLILESASTNQTSMYLCASSPSWEGANVLTFGAGSRLTVL.

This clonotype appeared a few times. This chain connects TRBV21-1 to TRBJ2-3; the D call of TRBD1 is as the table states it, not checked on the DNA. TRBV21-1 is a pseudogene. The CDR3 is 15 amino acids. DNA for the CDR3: TGTGCCAGTTGGGCCGGGACAGAAAACACAGATACGCAGTATTTT. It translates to CASWAGTENTDTQYF.

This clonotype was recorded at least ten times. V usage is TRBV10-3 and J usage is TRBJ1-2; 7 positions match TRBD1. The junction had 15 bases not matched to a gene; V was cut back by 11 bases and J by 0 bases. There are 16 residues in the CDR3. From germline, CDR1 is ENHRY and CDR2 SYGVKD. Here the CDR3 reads CAVLRWGQIANYGYTF. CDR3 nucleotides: TGTGCCGTCCTGCGATGGGGACAGATCGCTAACTATGGCTACACCTTC.

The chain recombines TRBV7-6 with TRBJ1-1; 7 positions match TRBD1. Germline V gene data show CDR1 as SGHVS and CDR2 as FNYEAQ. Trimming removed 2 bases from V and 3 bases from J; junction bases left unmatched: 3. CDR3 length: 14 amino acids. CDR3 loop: CASSLSGQDTEAFF. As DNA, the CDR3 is TGTGCCAGCAGCTTAAGTGGACAGGACACTGAAGCTTTCTTT. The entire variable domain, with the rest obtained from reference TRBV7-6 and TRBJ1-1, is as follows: GAGVSQSPRYKVTKRGQDVALRCDPISGHVSLYWYRQALGQGPEFLTYFNYEAQQDKSGLPNDRFSAERPEGSISTLTIQRTEQRDSAMYRCASSLSGQDTEAFFGQGTRLTVV.

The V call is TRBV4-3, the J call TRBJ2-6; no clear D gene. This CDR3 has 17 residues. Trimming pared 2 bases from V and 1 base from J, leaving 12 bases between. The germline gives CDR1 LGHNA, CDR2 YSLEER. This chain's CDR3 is CASSQFSALSGANVLTF. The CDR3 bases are TGCGCCAGCAGCCAATTCAGTGCCCTATCTGGGGCCAACGTCCTGACTTTC.

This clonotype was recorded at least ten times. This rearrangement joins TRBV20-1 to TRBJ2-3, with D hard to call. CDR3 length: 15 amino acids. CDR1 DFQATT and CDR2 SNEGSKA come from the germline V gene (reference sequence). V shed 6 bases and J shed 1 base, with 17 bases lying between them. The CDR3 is CSASTPGMGTDTQYF. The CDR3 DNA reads TGCAGTGCCTCGACACCTGGGATGGGCACAGATACGCAGTATTTT.

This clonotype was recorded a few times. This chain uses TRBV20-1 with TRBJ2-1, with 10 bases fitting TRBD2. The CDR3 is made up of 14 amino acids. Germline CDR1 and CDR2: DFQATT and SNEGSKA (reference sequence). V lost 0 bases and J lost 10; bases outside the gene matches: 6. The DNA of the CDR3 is TGCAGTGCTAGAGAAGGTCTAGCGGGGGACGAGCAGTTCTTC. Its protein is CSAREGLAGDEQFF.

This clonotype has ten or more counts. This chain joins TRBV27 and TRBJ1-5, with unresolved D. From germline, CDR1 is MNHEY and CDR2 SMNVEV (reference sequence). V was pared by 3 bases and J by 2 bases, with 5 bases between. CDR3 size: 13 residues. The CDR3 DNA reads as TGTGCCAGCAGTTTCGACGGCAATCAGCCCCAGCATTTT. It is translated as CASSFDGNQPQHF.

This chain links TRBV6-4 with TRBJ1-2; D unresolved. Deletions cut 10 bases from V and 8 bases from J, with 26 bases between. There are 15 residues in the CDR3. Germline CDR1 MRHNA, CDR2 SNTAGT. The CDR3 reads CAISGPGVKECGYTF. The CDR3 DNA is TGTGCCATTTCCGGGCCGGGAGTTAAGGAGTGCGGCTACACCTTC.

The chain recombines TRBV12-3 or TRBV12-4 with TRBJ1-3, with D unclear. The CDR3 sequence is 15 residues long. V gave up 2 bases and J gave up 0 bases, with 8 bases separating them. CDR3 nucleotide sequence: TGTGCCAGCAGTTTATTACTTTACTCTGGAAACACCATATATTTT. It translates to CASSLLLYSGNTIYF.

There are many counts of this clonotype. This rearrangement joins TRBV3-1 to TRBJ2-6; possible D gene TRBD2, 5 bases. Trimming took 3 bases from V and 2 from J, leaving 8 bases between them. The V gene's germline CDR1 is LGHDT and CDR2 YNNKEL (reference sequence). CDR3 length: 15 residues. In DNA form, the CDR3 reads TGTGCCAGCAGCCACGGACTGACTGGGGCCAACGTCCTGACTTTC. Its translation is CASSHGLTGANVLTF.

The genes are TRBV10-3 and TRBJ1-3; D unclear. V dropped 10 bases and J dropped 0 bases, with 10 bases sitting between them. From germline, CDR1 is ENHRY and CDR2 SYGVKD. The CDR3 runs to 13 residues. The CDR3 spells CANGENSGNTIYF. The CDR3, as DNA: TGTGCCAACGGGGAGAACTCTGGAAACACCATATATTTT.

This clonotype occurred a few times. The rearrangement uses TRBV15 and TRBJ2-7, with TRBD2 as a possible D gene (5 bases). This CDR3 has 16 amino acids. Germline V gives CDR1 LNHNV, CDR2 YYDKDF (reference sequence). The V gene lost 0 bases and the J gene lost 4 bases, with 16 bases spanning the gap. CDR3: CATSREEGGLAYEQYF. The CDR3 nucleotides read TGTGCCACCAGCAGAGAAGAGGGCGGCCTTGCTTACGAGCAGTACTTC.

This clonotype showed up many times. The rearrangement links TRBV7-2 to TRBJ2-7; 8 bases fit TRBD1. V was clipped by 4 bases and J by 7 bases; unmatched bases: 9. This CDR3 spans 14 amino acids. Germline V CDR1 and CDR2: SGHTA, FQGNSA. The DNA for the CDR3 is TGTGCCAGCAGCTCCGCGACAGGGGTGGGGGAGCAGTACTTC. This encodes CASSSATGVGEQYF. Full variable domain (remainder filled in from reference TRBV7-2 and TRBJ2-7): GAGVSQSPSNKVTEKGKDVELRCDPISGHTALYWYRQSLGQGLEFLIYFQGNSAPDKSGLPSDRFSAERTGGSVSTLTIQRTQQEDSAVYLCASSSATGVGEQYFGPGTRLTVT.

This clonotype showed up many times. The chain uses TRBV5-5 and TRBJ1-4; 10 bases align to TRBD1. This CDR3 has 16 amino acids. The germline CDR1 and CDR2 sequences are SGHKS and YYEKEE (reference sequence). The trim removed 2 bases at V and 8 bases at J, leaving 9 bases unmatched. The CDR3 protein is CASSLSLGTGDEKLFF. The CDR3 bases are TGTGCCAGCAGCTTAAGTTTGGGGACAGGGGACGAAAAACTGTTTTTT.

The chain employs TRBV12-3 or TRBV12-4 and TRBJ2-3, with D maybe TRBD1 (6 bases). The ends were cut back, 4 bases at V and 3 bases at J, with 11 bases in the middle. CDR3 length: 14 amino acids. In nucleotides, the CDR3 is TGTGCCAGCAGTTCCTCGGACAGTACAGATACGCAGTATTTT. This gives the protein CASSSSDSTDTQYF.